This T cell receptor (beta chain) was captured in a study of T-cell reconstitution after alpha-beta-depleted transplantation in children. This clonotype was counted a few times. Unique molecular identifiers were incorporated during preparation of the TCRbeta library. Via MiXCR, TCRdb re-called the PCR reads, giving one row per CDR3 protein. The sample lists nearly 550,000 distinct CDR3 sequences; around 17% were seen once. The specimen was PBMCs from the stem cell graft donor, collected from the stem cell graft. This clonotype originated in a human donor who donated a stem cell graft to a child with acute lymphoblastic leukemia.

CDR3 nucleotides: TGCGCCAGCAGCTTGGCGTGGGATGAGCAGTTCTTC. Residues: CASSLAWDEQFF. The J gene is TRBJ2-1, the V gene TRBV5-1, with D hard to call. V shed 0 bases and J shed 8 bases, with 6 bases lying between them. The CDR3 sequence is 12 residues long. Germline CDR1 and CDR2: SGHRS and YFSETQ.